This TCR beta chain was sequenced during a study of blood T cell repertoires in COVID-19. Study in general: The analysed material was cDNA or gDNA that came from T cells, B-cell-depleted T cells, or PBMCs.

V was pared by 3 bases and J by 6 bases, with 10 bases of the junction left unmatched. The CDR3 is 14 residues long. Germline-derived CDR1 and CDR2 are DFQATT and SNEGSKA (reference sequence). Measured with immunoSEQ multiplex PCR; TCRdb has only the in-frame clones, and not every one. The table lists 200,000 to 250,000 clones, approximately 80% of them singletons. This TCR came from an elderly woman with active or convalescent COVID-19. This chain connects TRBV20-1 to TRBJ2-7, with 8 bases lining up with TRBD1. The sequenced material came from peripheral blood. As DNA, the CDR3 is TGCAGTGCTAGTCCCCGGACAGGGAGTTTCGAGCAGTACTTC. Translating it yields CSASPRTGSFEQYF.